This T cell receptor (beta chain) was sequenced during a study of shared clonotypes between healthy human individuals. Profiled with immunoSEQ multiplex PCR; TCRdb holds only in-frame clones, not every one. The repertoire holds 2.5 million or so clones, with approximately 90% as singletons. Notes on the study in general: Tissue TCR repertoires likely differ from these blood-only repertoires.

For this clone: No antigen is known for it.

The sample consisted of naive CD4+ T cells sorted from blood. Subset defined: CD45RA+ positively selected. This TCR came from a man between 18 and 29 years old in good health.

Written as DNA, the CDR3 is TGTGCCACCTCCCCAGGGGCCAACACTGAAGCTTTCTTT. Encoded protein: CATSPGANTEAFF. The genes are TRBV18 and TRBJ1-1; tentatively, D is TRBD1 (6 bases). Trimming removed 10 bases at V and 2 bases at J, with 14 bases between. Per germline, CDR1 KGHSH and CDR2 LQKENI. The CDR3 runs to 13 residues.